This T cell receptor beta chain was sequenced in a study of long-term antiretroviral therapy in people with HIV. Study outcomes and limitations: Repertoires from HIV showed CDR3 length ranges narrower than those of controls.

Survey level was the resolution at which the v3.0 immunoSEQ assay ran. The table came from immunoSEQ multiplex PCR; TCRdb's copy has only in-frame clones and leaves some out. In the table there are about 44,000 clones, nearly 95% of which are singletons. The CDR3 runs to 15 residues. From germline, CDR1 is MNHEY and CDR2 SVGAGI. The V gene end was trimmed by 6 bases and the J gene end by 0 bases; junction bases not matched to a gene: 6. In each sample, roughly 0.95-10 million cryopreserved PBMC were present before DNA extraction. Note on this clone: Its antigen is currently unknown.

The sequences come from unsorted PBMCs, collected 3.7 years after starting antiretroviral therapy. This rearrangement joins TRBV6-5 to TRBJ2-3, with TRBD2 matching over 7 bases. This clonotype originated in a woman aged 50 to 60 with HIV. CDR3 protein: CASRLSGASTDTQYF. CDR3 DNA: TGTGCCAGCAGACTCAGCGGGGCTAGCACAGATACGCAGTATTTT.